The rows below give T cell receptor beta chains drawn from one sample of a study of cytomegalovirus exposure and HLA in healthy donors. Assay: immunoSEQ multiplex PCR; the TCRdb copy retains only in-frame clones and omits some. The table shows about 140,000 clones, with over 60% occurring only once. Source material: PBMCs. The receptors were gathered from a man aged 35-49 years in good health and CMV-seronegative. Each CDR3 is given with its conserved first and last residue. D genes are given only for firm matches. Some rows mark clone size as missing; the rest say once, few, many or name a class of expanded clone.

CDR3 DNA: TGTGCCAGCAGCCCCCAGGGGGCGGAAAGGGATGAGCAGTTCTTC
CDR3 protein: CASSPQGAERDEQFF
V gene: TRBV7-2
J gene: TRBJ2-1
clone size: -
D gene: TRBD1

CDR3 DNA: TGTGCCAGCAGCTTAGTTGCGGGCTACACAGATACGCAGTATTTT
CDR3 protein: CASSLVAGYTDTQYF
V gene: TRBV7-6
J gene: TRBJ2-3
clone size: -
D gene: -

CDR3 DNA: TGTGCCACCGCAAAAACTCCGGGGTTGAATCAGCCCCAGCATTTT
CDR3 protein: CATAKTPGLNQPQHF
V gene: TRBV6-5
J gene: TRBJ1-5
clone size: once
D gene: -

CDR3 DNA: TGTGCTAGTGGTTTGGATGGGACAGGTGGAGAGACCCAGTACTTC
CDR3 protein: CASGLDGTGGETQYF
V gene: TRBV12-5
J gene: TRBJ2-5
clone size: -
D gene: TRBD1

CDR3 DNA: TGTGCCAGCAGCTCTGGGACAGGGAACACCGGGGAGCTGTTTTTT
CDR3 protein: CASSSGTGNTGELFF
V gene: TRBV5-4
J gene: TRBJ2-2
clone size: once
D gene: TRBD1

CDR3 DNA: TGTGCCACCGCCTCTAGCGGCCCCTTTGGCACCGGGGAGCTGTTTTTT
CDR3 protein: CATASSGPFGTGELFF
V gene: TRBV7-3
J gene: TRBJ2-2
clone size: once
D gene: TRBD2

CDR3 DNA: TGTGCCAGCAGTTTCGCCCCAACTAGCGGGGAAACCTACGAGCAGTACTTC
CDR3 protein: CASSFAPTSGETYEQYF
V gene: TRBV28
J gene: TRBJ2-7
clone size: -
D gene: TRBD2

CDR3 DNA: TGTGCCATCAGTGAGTCGGACCTTGGGGACAGCTCCTACGAGCAGTACTTC
CDR3 protein: CAISESDLGDSSYEQYF
V gene: TRBV10-3
J gene: TRBJ2-7
clone size: once
D gene: TRBD1

CDR3 DNA: TGTGCCAGCAGTCAATTTCTGGGCGCAGAGTATGGCTACACCTTC
CDR3 protein: CASSQFLGAEYGYTF
V gene: TRBV5-4
J gene: TRBJ1-2
clone size: -
D gene: -

CDR3 DNA: TGTGCCAGCAGCACCTCCGGGACAGGGTACCATGGCTACACCTTC
CDR3 protein: CASSTSGTGYHGYTF
V gene: TRBV7-9
J gene: TRBJ1-2
clone size: -
D gene: TRBD1

CDR3 DNA: TGTGCCAGCAGCCCCTCCAACGCCGGGGAGACCCAGTACTTC
CDR3 protein: CASSPSNAGETQYF
V gene: TRBV5-4
J gene: TRBJ2-5
clone size: few
D gene: -

CDR3 DNA: TGTGCCAGTAGTACTACAGGGGGCTACGAGCAGTACTTC
CDR3 protein: CASSTTGGYEQYF
V gene: TRBV19
J gene: TRBJ2-7
clone size: -
D gene: TRBD1

CDR3 DNA: TGTGCCAGCAGCAAAAGTAGCCCACAGGGAAACACTGAAGCTTTCTTT
CDR3 protein: CASSKSSPQGNTEAFF
V gene: TRBV21-1
J gene: TRBJ1-1
clone size: -
D gene: -

CDR3 DNA: TGTGCCAGTAGTATAGATGGCAGGGGCTACGAGCAGTACTTC
CDR3 protein: CASSIDGRGYEQYF
V gene: TRBV19
J gene: TRBJ2-7
clone size: -
D gene: -

CDR3 DNA: TGCAGCGTTGAAGGGACAGGGGTTCAAGGGACCCAGTACTTC
CDR3 protein: CSVEGTGVQGTQYF
V gene: TRBV29-1
J gene: TRBJ2-5
clone size: -
D gene: TRBD1

CDR3 DNA: TGTGCCAGCTCACCTCGGACTAGCGGCACAGATACGCAGTATTTT
CDR3 protein: CASSPRTSGTDTQYF
V gene: TRBV18
J gene: TRBJ2-3
clone size: -
D gene: TRBD2

CDR3 DNA: TGTGCCAGCAGCCAAGCTGGACAGGGGGGGGCAAGGCCCCAGCATTTT
CDR3 protein: CASSQAGQGGARPQHF
V gene: TRBV5-6
J gene: TRBJ1-5
clone size: -
D gene: TRBD1

CDR3 DNA: TGTGCCAGCAGCTTGGGGGGGACCCAGTACTTC
CDR3 protein: CASSLGGTQYF
V gene: TRBV7-6
J gene: TRBJ2-5
clone size: -
D gene: -

CDR3 DNA: TGCGCCAGCAGCCAAGGGATAGCGGGAGTAAATGAGCAGTTCTTC
CDR3 protein: CASSQGIAGVNEQFF
V gene: TRBV4-1
J gene: TRBJ2-1
clone size: -
D gene: TRBD2

CDR3 DNA: TGTGCCAGCAGCCCAATCCGACAGGGGTTTAGCTCCTACAATGAGCAGTTCTTC
CDR3 protein: CASSPIRQGFSSYNEQFF
V gene: TRBV7-9
J gene: TRBJ2-1
clone size: -
D gene: TRBD1

CDR3 DNA: TGTGCCAGCAGGGGGACTAGTTTAATGCTGTTCTTC
CDR3 protein: CASRGTSLMLFF
V gene: TRBV6-4
J gene: TRBJ2-1
clone size: -
D gene: TRBD2

CDR3 DNA: TGTGCCAGCAGCTTAGATCGGGTAGCAGGGTACATTCAGTACTTC
CDR3 protein: CASSLDRVAGYIQYF
V gene: TRBV11-2
J gene: TRBJ2-4
clone size: -
D gene: -

CDR3 DNA: TGTGCCAGTAGCCCCTCCCCGACTAGCGGGGCTTACAATGAGCAGTTCTTC
CDR3 protein: CASSPSPTSGAYNEQFF
V gene: TRBV19
J gene: TRBJ2-1
clone size: once
D gene: TRBD2

CDR3 DNA: TGTGCCAGCAGTCTCGACAGGGGCGTTGGGGTAGCTTTCTTT
CDR3 protein: CASSLDRGVGVAFF
V gene: TRBV6-1
J gene: TRBJ1-1
clone size: few
D gene: TRBD1

CDR3 DNA: TGTGCCAGCAGCTTAAGCGGGGGCTTCACCTACAATGAGCAGTTCTTC
CDR3 protein: CASSLSGGFTYNEQFF
V gene: TRBV7-2
J gene: TRBJ2-1
clone size: few
D gene: TRBD2

CDR3 DNA: TGTGCCAGCAGCTTGGACTTCACAGATACGCAGTATTTT
CDR3 protein: CASSLDFTDTQYF
V gene: TRBV7-3
J gene: TRBJ2-3
clone size: -
D gene: -

CDR3 DNA: TGTGCCAGCAGTTTCGGCGCCCTGGGACAGAGCAATCAGCCCCAGCATTTT
CDR3 protein: CASSFGALGQSNQPQHF
V gene: TRBV28
J gene: TRBJ1-5
clone size: -
D gene: TRBD1

CDR3 DNA: TGTGCCAGCAGTGAATCTCCCCAGCGGGGGACAGATACGCAGTATTTT
CDR3 protein: CASSESPQRGTDTQYF
V gene: TRBV2
J gene: TRBJ2-3
clone size: few
D gene: TRBD2